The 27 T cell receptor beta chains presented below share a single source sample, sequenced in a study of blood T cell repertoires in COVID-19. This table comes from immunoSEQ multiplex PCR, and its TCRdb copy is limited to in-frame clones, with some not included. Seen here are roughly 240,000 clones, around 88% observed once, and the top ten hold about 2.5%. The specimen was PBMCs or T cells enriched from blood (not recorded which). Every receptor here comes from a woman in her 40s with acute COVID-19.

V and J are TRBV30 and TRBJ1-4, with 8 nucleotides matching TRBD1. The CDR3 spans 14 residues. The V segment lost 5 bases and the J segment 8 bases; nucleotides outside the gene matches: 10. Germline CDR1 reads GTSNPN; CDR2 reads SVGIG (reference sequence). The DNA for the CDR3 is TGTGCCTGGGAAGGACAGGGAGAGGACGAAAAACTGTTTTTT. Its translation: CAWEGQGEDEKLFF.

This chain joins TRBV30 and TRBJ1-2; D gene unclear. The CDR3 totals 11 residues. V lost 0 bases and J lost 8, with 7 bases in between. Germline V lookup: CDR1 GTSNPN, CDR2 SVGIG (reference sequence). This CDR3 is CAWSVAEGYTF. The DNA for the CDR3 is TGTGCCTGGAGTGTTGCGGAGGGCTACACCTTC.

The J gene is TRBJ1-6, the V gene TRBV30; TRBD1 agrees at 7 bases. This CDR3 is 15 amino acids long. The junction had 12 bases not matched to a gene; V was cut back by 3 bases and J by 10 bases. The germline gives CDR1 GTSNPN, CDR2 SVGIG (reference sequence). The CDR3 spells CAWSAGTELWSPLHF. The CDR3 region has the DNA TGTGCCTGGAGCGCCGGGACAGAGCTTTGGTCACCCCTCCACTTT. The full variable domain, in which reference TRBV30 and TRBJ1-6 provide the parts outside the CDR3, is SQTIHQWPATLVQPVGSPLSLECTVEGTSNPNLYWYRQAAGRGLQLLFYSVGIGQISSEVPQNLSASRPQDRQFILSSKKLLLSDSGFYLCAWSAGTELWSPLHFGNGTRLTVT.

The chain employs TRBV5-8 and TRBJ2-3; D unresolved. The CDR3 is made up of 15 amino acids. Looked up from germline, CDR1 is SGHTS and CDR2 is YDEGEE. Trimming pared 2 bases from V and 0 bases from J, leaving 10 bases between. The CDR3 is CASSLGQASTDTQYF. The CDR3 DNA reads TGTGCCAGCAGCTTAGGTCAGGCGAGCACAGATACGCAGTATTTT.

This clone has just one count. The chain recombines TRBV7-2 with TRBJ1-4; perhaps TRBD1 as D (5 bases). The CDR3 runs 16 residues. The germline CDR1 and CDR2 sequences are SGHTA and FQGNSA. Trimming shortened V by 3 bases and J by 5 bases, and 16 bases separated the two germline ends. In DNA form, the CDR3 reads TGTGCCAGCAGCTTGAGCGTATCGCAGGGAAATGAAAAACTGTTTTTT. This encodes CASSLSVSQGNEKLFF.

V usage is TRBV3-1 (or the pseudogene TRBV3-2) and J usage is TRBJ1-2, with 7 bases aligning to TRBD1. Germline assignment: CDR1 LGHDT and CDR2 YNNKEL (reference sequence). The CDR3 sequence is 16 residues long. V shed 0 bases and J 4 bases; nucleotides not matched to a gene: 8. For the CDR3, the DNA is TGTGCCAGCAGCCAAGATCTGAAGACAGGGTCCTATGGCTACACCTTC. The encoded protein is CASSQDLKTGSYGYTF.

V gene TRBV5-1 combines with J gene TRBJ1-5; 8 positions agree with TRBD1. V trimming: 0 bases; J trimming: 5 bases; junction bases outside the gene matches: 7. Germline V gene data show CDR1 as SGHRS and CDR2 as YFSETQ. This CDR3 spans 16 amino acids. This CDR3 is CASSLEAGGADQPQHF. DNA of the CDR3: TGCGCCAGCAGCTTGGAGGCAGGGGGCGCAGATCAGCCCCAGCATTTT.

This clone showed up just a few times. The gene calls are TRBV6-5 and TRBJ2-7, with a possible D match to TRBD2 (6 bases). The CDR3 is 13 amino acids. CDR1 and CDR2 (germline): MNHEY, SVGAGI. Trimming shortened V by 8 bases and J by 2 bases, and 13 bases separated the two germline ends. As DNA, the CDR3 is TGTGCCAGCCGCCGGGGGAGGCCCTACGAGCAGTACGTC. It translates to CASRRGRPYEQYV.

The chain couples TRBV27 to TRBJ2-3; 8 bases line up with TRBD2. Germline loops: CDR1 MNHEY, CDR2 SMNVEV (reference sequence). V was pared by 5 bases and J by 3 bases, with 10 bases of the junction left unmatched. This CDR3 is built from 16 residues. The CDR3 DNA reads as TGTGCCAGCAGTCCCCAGCGGGAGCCCGGTACAGATACGCAGTATTTT. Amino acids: CASSPQREPGTDTQYF.

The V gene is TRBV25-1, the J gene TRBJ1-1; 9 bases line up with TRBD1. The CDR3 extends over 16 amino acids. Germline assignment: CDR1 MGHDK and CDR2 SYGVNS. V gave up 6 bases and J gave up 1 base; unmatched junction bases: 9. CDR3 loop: CASRLGTGRSNTEAFF. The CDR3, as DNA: TGTGCCAGCAGACTCGGGACAGGGAGATCGAACACTGAAGCTTTCTTT.

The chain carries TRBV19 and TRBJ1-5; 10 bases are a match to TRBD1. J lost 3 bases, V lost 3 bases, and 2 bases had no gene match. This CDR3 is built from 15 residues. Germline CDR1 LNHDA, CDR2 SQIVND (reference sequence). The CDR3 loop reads CASSIDRGHNQPQHF. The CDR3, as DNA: TGTGCCAGTAGTATCGACAGGGGGCACAATCAGCCCCAGCATTTT.

The CDR3 region is CASSQTNYGYTF. The CDR3 DNA is TGTGCCAGCAGCCAAACTAACTATGGCTACACCTTC. The V gene is TRBV5-6, the J gene TRBJ1-2; D gene unclear. This CDR3 comprises 12 residues. Germline CDR1 and CDR2: SGHDT and YYEEEE. Trimming cost V 4 bases and J 0 bases, with 4 bases left between them.

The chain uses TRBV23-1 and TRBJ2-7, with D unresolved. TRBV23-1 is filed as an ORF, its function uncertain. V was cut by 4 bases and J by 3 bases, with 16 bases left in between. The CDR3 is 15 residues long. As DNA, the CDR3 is TGCGCCAGCAGTCTAGCCGACGCCCCAATCTACGAGCAGTACGTC. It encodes CASSLADAPIYEQYV.

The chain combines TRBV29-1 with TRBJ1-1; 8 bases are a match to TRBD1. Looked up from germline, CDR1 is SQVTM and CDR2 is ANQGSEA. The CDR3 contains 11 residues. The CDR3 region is CRTVTGEGAFF. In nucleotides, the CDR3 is TGCAGGACCGTGACAGGGGAAGGGGCTTTCTTT.

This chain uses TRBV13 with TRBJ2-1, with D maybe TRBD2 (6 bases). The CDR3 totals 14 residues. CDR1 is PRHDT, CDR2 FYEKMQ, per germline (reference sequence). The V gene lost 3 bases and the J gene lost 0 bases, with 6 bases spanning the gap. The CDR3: CASSFGGSYNEQFF. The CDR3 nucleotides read TGTGCCAGCAGCTTCGGGGGCTCCTACAATGAGCAGTTCTTC.

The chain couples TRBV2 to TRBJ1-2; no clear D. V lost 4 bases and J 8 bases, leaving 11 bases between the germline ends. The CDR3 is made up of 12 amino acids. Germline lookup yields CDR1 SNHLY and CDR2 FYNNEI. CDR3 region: CASSVEGGGYTF. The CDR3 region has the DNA TGTGCCAGCAGTGTAGAGGGAGGGGGCTACACCTTC.

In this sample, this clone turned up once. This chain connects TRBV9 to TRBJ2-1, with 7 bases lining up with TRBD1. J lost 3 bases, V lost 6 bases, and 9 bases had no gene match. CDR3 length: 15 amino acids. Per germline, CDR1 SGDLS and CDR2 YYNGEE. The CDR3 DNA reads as TGTGCCAGCACCGCCTATACAGGGGTCTACAATGAGCAGTTCTTC. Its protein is CASTAYTGVYNEQFF.

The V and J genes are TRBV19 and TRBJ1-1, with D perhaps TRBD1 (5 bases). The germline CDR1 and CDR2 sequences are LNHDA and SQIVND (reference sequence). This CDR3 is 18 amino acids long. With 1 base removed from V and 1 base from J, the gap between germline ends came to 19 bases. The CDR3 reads CASSIGSGRGWGNTEAFF. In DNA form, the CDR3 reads TGTGCCAGTAGTATAGGGTCCGGTAGGGGATGGGGGAACACTGAAGCTTTCTTT.

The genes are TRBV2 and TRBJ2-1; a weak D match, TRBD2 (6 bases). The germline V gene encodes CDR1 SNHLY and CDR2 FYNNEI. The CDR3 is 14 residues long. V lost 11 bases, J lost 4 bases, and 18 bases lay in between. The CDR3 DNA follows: TGTGCCTCCCAAACGGCGGGAAATTACAATGAGCAGTTCTTC. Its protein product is CASQTAGNYNEQFF.

CDR3 protein: CASRQGAPNYGYTF. CDR3 DNA sequence: TGCGCCAGCAGGCAGGGGGCCCCTAACTATGGCTACACCTTC. The V call is TRBV10-2, the J call TRBJ1-2, with 8 bases fitting TRBD1. Germline assignment: CDR1 WSHSY and CDR2 SAAADI. The ends lost 6 bases at V and 0 bases at J; junction bases unmatched: 3. The CDR3 sequence is 14 residues long.

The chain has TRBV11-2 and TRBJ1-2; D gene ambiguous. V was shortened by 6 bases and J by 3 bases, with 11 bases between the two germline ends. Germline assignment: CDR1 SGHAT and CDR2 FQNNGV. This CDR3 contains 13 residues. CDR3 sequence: CASSSAPYYGYTF. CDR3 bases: TGTGCCAGCAGTTCCGCGCCCTACTATGGCTACACCTTC.

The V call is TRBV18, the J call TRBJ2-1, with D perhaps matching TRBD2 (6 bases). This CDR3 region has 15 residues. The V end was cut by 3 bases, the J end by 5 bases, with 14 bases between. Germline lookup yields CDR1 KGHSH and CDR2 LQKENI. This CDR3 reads CASSPLGGADNEQFF. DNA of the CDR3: TGTGCCAGCTCACCCCTTGGCGGGGCCGACAATGAGCAGTTCTTC.

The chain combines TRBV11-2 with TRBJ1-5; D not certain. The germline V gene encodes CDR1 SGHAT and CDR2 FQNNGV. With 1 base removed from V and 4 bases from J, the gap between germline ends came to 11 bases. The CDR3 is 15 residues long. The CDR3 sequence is CASSLGLSGNQPQHF. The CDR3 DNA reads TGTGCCAGCAGCTTAGGACTTTCGGGGAATCAGCCCCAGCATTTT.

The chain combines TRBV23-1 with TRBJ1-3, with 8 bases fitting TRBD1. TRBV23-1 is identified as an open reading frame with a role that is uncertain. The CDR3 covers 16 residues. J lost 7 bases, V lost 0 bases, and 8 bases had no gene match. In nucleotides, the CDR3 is TGCGCCAGCAGTCAATCGCTGGCAGGGGGCATTAACACCATATATTTT. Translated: CASSQSLAGGINTIYF.

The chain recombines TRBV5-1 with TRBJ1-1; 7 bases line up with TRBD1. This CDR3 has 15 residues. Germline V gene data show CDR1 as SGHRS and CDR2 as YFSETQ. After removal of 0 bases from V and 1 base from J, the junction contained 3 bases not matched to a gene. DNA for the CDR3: TGCGCCAGCAGCTTGGGCGACAGGGAGAACACTGAAGCTTTCTTT. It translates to CASSLGDRENTEAFF.

The DNA for the CDR3 is TGCGCCAGCAGCTTACAGGGACCGGATGGCTACACCTTC. Translated: CASSLQGPDGYTF. The rearrangement links TRBV5-1 to TRBJ1-2; D perhaps matches TRBD1 (6 bases). Germline lookup yields CDR1 SGHRS and CDR2 YFSETQ. V was clipped by 2 bases and J by 6 bases, with 11 bases between them. The CDR3 runs to 13 residues.

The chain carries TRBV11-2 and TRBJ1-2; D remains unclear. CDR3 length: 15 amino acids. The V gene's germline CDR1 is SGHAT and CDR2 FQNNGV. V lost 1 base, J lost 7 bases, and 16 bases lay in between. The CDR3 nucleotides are TGTGCCAGCAGCTTAGGTTCGAGGTTGGCGGGTGGCTACACCTTC. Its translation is CASSLGSRLAGGYTF.